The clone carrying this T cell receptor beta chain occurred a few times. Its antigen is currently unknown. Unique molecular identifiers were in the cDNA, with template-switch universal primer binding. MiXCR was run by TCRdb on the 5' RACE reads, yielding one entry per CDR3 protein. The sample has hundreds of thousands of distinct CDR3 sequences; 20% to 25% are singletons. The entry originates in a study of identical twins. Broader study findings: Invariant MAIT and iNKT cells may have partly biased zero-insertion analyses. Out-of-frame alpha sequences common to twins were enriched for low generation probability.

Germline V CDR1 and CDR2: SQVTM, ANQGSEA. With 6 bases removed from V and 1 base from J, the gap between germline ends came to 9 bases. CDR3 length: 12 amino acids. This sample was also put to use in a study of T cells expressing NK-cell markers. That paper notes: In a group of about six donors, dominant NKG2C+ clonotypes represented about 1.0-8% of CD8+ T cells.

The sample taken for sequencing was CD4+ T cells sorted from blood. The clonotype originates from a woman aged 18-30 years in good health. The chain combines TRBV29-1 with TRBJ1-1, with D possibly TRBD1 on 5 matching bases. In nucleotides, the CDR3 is TGCAGCGTCCATACAGGGAACACTGAAGCTTTCTTT. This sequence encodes CSVHTGNTEAFF.